This T cell receptor beta chain is drawn from a study of regulatory T cells in long-lasting Graves disease. Study-level background: Antithyroid drug exposure in newly diagnosed Graves' patients had lasted under 3 months. Study-wide results and caveats: Patients with persistent disease shared 2,741 public clonotypes, outpacing the roughly 1,000 shared by new patients.

CDR3-region Arm-PCR and iRepertoire HTBI primers produced the TCR beta libraries. Using its own MiXCR run on the multiplex PCR reads, TCRdb lists one record per CDR3 protein. The table includes more than 400,000 distinct CDR3 sequences, roughly 16% detected once. Time point indicated: newly diagnosed GD, antithyroid drugs for less than 3 months. Construction of the TCR library relied on RNA isolated from PBMCs. The CDR3 totals 16 residues. With V trimmed by 5 bases and J by 0 bases, 7 bases remained unmatched. The germline gives CDR1 MDHEN, CDR2 SYDVKM. With respect to this clonotype: The antigen is undetermined.

The same sample was also studied in work on T cells in Graves' hyperthyroidism and ophthalmopathy. In that study: The study used the HTBI primer set for a first-round RT-PCR of the TCR CDR3.

Sequenced here: peripheral blood mononuclear cells (PBMCs), sampled at new diagnosis, from a patient treated with antithyroid drugs. The TCR originated in a middle-aged man with Graves disease. The chain is built from TRBV28 and TRBJ1-5, with 7 bases fitting TRBD1. CDR3: CASSLRQGGSNQPQHF. The CDR3 region has the DNA TGTGCCAGCAGTCTTCGACAGGGTGGTAGCAATCAGCCCCAGCATTTT.